This paragraph reports one TCR beta chain. The sample comes from a study of blood T cell repertoires in COVID-19. Study at large: Specimens from acute and convalescent COVID-19 originated in the United States, Italy and Spain.

This CDR3 spans 16 amino acids. The V gene's germline CDR1 is MNHEY and CDR2 SVGEGT. V trimming: 2 bases; J trimming: 4 bases; junction bases outside the gene matches: 6. Sequenced by immunoSEQ multiplex PCR; TCRdb stores in-frame clones only, minus some. This table has almost 50,000 clones, around 83% appearing once. The gene calls are TRBV6-2 or TRBV6-3 and TRBJ2-3, with 10 bases that match TRBD2. The receptor was derived from a man in his fifties with acute or convalescent COVID-19. Material for sequencing was peripheral blood. The CDR3 DNA reads as TGTGCCAGCAGTTACGGGCTAGCGGGAGTATCAGATACGCAGTATTTT. This codes for CASSYGLAGVSDTQYF.